The clone carrying this T cell receptor beta chain appeared many times. Antigen specificity is unknown. The data belong to a study of early T cells in non-severe SARS-CoV-2 infection. Study background: With bulk RNA from unsorted whole blood as input, sequencing yielded unpaired chains. General study results and limits: CD4 and private specificities were missed by VDJdb matching, which favored anti-spike CD8 responses.

The junction had 2 bases not matched to a gene; V was cut back by 4 bases and J by 4 bases. Germline values: CDR1 PRHDT, CDR2 FYEKMQ (reference sequence). The CDR3 consists of 14 residues. In the library, individual cDNA molecules carried attached unique molecular identifiers. TCRdb called the 5' RACE reads again in MiXCR, with one record for every CDR3 protein. The table includes about 42,000 distinct CDR3 sequences, 7.1% detected once. This sequence joins TRBV13 and TRBJ2-3, with 10 bases that match TRBD1. The TCR originated in an adult who was a healthcare worker with PCR-confirmed SARS-CoV-2 infection or an uninfected control (not recorded which). Sample: whole blood. The chain's CDR3 is CASSWGQGPDTQYF. As DNA, the CDR3 is TGTGCCAGCAGCTGGGGACAGGGGCCAGATACGCAGTATTTT.